Listed below are T cell receptor beta chains from one sample, sequenced in a study of OX40 agonist ivuxolimab in advanced cancers. Method: immunoSEQ multiplex PCR; TCRdb's copy keeps in-frame clones and lacks some. The sample lists tens of thousands of clones, 80% to 90% occurring once. This specimen consisted of CD4+ or CD8+ T cells sorted from blood, obtained in a trial of the OX40 agonist ivuxolimab. The receptors originated from an adult with an advanced solid tumor such as melanoma, head and neck, liver or kidney cancer. The CDR3 runs from the conserved cysteine through the conserved F or W. D genes are given only for firm matches. Clone size appears in some rows only: once, few, many, or a class for an expanded clone.

D gene	clone size	V gene	J gene	CDR3 protein
.	.	TRBV6-1	TRBJ1-5	CASSVWGGNQPQHF
.	.	TRBV14	TRBJ1-5	CASSQYIDQPQHF
.	few	TRBV27	TRBJ1-6	CASSTLQGRISNSPLHF
.	once	TRBV9	TRBJ2-1	CASSVEPGRSNEQFF
TRBD2	.	TRBV5-8	TRBJ2-3	CASSLGRAKVTDTQYF
TRBD1	.	TRBV9	TRBJ1-1	CASSTPGTANTEAFF
.	.	TRBV7-2	TRBJ2-7	CASSLSASGLPYEQYF
.	.	TRBV6-1	TRBJ1-4	CASSETFLGAIEKLFF
.	.	TRBV6-5	TRBJ2-7	CASRDGLQYEQYF
TRBD2	once	TRBV28	TRBJ2-7	CASSSGLAGDSSYEQYF
.	.	TRBV15	TRBJ2-5	CATSRDGQGRSETQYF
.	.	TRBV27	TRBJ1-1	CASTPGSQGGTEAFF
TRBD1	.	TRBV29-1	TRBJ2-7	CSVAGRTGSYEQYF
.	once	TRBV6-5	TRBJ2-7	CASSYFTAAEQYF
.	.	TRBV29-1	TRBJ1-5	CSDFPTSNREYSNQPQHF
.	once	TRBV6-5	TRBJ2-7	CASSLGAEGEQYF
.	.	TRBV7-3	TRBJ2-3	CASRRDSGTDTQYF
.	.	TRBV28	TRBJ1-4	CASIQSTPPSKLFF
.	.	TRBV19	TRBJ1-1	CASSTGVGEAFF
TRBD2	.	TRBV6-1	TRBJ2-5	CASSEGSGRETQYF
.	.	TRBV5-8	TRBJ2-5	CASVHSGGQETQYF